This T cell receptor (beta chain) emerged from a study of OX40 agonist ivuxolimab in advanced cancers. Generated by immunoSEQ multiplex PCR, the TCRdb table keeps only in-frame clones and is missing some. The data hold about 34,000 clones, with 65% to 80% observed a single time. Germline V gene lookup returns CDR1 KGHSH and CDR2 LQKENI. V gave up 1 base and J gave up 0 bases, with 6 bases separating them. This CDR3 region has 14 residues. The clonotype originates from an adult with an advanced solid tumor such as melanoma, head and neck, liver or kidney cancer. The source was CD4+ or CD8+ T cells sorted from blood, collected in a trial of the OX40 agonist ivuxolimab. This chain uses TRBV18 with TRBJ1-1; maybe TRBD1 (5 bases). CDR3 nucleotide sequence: TGTGCCAGCTCACCACAGGGGATGAACACTGAAGCTTTCTTT. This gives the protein CASSPQGMNTEAFF.